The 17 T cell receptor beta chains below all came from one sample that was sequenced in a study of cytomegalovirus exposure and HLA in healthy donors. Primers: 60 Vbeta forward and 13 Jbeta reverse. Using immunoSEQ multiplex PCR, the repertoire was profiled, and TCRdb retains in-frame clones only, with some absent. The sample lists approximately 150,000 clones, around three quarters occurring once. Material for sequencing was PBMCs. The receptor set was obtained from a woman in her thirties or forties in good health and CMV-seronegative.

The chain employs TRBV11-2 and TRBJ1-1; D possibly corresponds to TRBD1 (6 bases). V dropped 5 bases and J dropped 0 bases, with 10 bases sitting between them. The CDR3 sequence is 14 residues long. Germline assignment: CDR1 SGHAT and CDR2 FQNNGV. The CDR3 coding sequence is TGTGCCAGCAGCCCAGGGGTCATGAACACTGAAGCTTTCTTT. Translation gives CASSPGVMNTEAFF.

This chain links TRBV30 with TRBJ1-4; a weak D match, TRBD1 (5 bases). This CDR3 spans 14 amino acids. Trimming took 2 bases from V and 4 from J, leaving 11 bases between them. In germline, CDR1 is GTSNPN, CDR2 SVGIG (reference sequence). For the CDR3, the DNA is TGTGCCTGGAGTAGGGGTTCTGATAATGAAAAACTGTTTTTT. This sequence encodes CAWSRGSDNEKLFF. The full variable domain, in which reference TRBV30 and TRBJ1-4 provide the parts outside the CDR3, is SQTIHQWPATLVQPVGSPLSLECTVEGTSNPNLYWYRQAAGRGLQLLFYSVGIGQISSEVPQNLSASRPQDRQFILSSKKLLLSDSGFYLCAWSRGSDNEKLFFGSGTQLSVL.

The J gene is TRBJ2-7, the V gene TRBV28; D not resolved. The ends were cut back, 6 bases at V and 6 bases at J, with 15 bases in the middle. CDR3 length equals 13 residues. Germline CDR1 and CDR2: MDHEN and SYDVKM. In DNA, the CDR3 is TGTGCCAGCAGCCCCACGGATCGGAGCGAGCAGTACTTC. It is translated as CASSPTDRSEQYF.

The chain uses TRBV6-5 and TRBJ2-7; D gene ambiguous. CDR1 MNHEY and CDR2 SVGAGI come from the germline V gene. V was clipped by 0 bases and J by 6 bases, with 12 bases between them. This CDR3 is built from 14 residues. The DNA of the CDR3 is TGTGCCAGCAGTTACTCTCCGAGAAGTAGCGAGCAGTACTTC. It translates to CASSYSPRSSEQYF.

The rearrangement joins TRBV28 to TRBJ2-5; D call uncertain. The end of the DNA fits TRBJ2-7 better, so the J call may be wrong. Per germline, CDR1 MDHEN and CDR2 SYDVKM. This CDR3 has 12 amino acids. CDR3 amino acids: CASSLGKYEQYF. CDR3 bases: TGTGCCAGCAGTTTAGGTAAATACGAGCAGTACTTC.

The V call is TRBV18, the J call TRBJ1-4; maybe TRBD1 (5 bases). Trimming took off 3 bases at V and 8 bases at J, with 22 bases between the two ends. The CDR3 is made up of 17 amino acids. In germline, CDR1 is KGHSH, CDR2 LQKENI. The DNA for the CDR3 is TGTGCCAGCTCACCCCAAAACGTTGGGGGGACGGGCGAAAAACTGTTTTTT. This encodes CASSPQNVGGTGEKLFF.

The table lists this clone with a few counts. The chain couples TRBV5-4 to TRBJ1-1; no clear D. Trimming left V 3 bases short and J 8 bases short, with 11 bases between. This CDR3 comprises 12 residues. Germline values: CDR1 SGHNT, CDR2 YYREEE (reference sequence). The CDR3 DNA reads TGTGCCAGCAGCTCGCGGTCTGGAGAAGCTTTCTTT. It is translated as CASSSRSGEAFF.

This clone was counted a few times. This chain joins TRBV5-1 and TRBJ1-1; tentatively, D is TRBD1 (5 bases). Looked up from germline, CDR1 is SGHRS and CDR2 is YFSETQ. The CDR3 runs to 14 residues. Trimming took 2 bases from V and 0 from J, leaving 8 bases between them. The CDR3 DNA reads TGCGCCAGCAGCTTCCCAGGGATGAACACTGAAGCTTTCTTT. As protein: CASSFPGMNTEAFF.

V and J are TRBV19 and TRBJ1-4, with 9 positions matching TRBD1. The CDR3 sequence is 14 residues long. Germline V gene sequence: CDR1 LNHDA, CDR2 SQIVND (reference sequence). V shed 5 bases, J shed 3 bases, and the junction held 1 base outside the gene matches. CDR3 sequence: CASSRDRANEKLFF. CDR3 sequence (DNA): TGTGCCAGTAGTCGGGACAGGGCTAATGAAAAACTGTTTTTT.

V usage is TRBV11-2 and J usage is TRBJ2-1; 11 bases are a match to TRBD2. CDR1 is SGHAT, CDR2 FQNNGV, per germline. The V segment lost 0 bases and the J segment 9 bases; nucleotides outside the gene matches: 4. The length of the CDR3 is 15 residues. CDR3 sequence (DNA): TGTGCCAGCAGCTTAGATGTAGCGGGGGGGGGTGAGCAGTTCTTC. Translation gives CASSLDVAGGGEQFF. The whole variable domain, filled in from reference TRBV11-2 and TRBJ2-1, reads EAGVAQSPRYKIIEKRQSVAFWCNPISGHATLYWYQQILGQGPKLLIQFQNNGVVDDSQLPKDRFSAERLKGVDSTLKIQPAKLEDSAVYLCASSLDVAGGGEQFFGPGTRLTVL.

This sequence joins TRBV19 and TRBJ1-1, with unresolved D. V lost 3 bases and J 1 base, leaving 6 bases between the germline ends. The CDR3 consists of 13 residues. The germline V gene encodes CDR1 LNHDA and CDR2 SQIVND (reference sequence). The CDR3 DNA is TGTGCCAGTAGTATGGGCTGGAACACTGAAGCTTTCTTT. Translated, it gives CASSMGWNTEAFF.

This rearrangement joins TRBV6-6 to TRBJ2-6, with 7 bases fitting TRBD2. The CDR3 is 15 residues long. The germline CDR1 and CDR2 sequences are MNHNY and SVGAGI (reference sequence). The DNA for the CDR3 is TGTACCCACGGGACTATTATATCTGGGGCCAACGTCCTGACTTTC. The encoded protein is CTHGTIISGANVLTF.

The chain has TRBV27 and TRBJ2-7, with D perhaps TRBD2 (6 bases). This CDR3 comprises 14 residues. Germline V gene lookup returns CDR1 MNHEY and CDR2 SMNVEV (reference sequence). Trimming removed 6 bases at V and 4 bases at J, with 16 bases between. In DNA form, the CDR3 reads TGTGCCAGCAGCCCTACCTCGGGGAGGTACGAGCAGTACTTC. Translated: CASSPTSGRYEQYF.

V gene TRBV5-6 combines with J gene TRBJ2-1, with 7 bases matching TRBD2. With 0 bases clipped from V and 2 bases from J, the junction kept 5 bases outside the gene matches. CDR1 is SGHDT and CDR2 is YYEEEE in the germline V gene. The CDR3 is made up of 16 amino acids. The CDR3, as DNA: TGTGCCAGCAGCTTGGGGTGGGGGGGTCCCTACAATGAGCAGTTCTTC. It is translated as CASSLGWGGPYNEQFF.

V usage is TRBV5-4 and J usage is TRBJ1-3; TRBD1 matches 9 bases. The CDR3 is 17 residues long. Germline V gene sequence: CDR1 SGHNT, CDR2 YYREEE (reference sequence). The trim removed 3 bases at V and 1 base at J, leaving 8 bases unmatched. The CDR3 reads CASSSLNRGQSGNTIYF. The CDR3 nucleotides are TGTGCCAGCAGCTCACTAAACAGGGGGCAATCTGGAAACACCATATATTTT.

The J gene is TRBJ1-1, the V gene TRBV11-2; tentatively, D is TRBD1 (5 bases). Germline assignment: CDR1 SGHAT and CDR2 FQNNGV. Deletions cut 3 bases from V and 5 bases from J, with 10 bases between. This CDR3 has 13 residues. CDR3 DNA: TGTGCCAGCAGCTTCGACAGTCTGACTGAAGCTTTCTTT. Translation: CASSFDSLTEAFF. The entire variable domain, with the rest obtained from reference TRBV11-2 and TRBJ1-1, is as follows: EAGVAQSPRYKIIEKRQSVAFWCNPISGHATLYWYQQILGQGPKLLIQFQNNGVVDDSQLPKDRFSAERLKGVDSTLKIQPAKLEDSAVYLCASSFDSLTEAFFGQGTRLTVV.

The CDR3: CASSIDAGSGDTQYF. CDR3 DNA: TGTGCCAGTAGTATAGATGCGGGGTCTGGAGATACGCAGTATTTT. V and J are TRBV19 and TRBJ2-3; D might be TRBD2 (6 bases). CDR3 length: 15 residues. In germline, CDR1 is LNHDA, CDR2 SQIVND (reference sequence). The V gene lost 0 bases and the J gene lost 5 bases, with 12 bases spanning the gap.